This T cell receptor (beta chain) was sequenced in a study of siplizumab effects on memory and regulatory T cells. General study findings and limits: Unstimulated subset assignment was obtained for only a minor fraction of alloreactive clones.

Here immunoSEQ multiplex PCR was the method, and the copy in TCRdb shows in-frame clones only, minus some. In the table there are more than 75,000 clones, approximately 93% of which are singletons. Of note for this clone: Its antigen is unknown.

The CDR3 extends over 15 amino acids. Germline V lookup: CDR1 MGHDK, CDR2 SYGVNS. Trimming shortened V by 1 base and J by 7 bases, and 13 bases separated the two germline ends. The chain recombines TRBV25-1 with TRBJ1-4; D may be TRBD1 (6 bases). This TCR came from a human donor in good health. Sequencing was performed on CD8+ T cells sorted from blood. CDR3 in DNA: TGTGCCAGCAGTGAATGGGAGGGGGTGGGTGAAAAACTGTTTTTT. Amino acid sequence: CASSEWEGVGEKLFF.